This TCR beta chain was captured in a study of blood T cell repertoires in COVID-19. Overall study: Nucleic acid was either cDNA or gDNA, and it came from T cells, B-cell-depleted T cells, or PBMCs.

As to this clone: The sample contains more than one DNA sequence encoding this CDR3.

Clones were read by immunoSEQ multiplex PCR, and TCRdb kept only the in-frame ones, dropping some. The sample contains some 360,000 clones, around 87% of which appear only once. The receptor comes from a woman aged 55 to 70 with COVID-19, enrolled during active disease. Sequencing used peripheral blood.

The CDR3 DNA reads as TGTGCCAGCAGCTTAGCGACAGGGGTGAACACTGAAGCTTTCTTT. Translated: CASSLATGVNTEAFF. The gene calls are TRBV7-9 and TRBJ1-1; 8 bases match TRBD1. After removal of 0 bases from V and 0 bases from J, the junction contained 0 bases not matched to a gene. This CDR3 contains 15 residues. Germline CDR1 SEHNR, CDR2 FQNEAQ (reference sequence).